What follows are 21 T cell receptor beta chains derived from one specimen sequenced in a study of early T cells in non-severe SARS-CoV-2 infection. TCRdb reanalysed the 5' RACE reads using MiXCR and keeps one entry per CDR3 protein. This sample has under 85,000 distinct CDR3 sequences, with about an eighth found just once. Sequenced: whole blood. These receptors came from an adult who was a healthcare worker with PCR-confirmed SARS-CoV-2 infection or an uninfected control (not recorded which).

This clonotype has just a few counts. The chain employs TRBV3-1 and TRBJ2-2; D might be TRBD2 (6 bases). The CDR3 is made up of 14 amino acids. Germline values: CDR1 LGHDT, CDR2 YNNKEL (reference sequence). The V and J ends lost 6 bases and 7 bases respectively, with 15 bases between them. CDR3 sequence (DNA): TGTGCCAGCAGGCCAACCGCGGGGAGCGGGGAGCTGTTTTTT. Protein sequence: CASRPTAGSGELFF.

The chain uses TRBV12-3 or TRBV12-4 and TRBJ1-2, with D hard to call. The CDR3 covers 16 residues. Trimming removed 0 bases from V and 0 bases from J, with 11 bases in between. DNA for the CDR3: TGTGCCAGCAGTTTAGCACTGGGCTTAGCTAACTATGGCTACACCTTC. It encodes CASSLALGLANYGYTF.

This clonotype was seen at least ten times. V and J are TRBV3-1 and TRBJ2-7; 10 nucleotides agree with TRBD1. This CDR3 is built from 16 residues. Germline trimming cut 2 bases from V and 6 bases from J; bases unmatched to any gene: 10. The germline gives CDR1 LGHDT, CDR2 YNNKEL (reference sequence). As DNA, the CDR3 is TGTGCCAGCAGCCAACAACGCGGGACAGGGGTAGCCGAGCAGTACTTC. This gives the protein CASSQQRGTGVAEQYF.

The J gene is TRBJ2-2, the V gene TRBV3-1, with TRBD2 matching 9 bases. Germline V CDR1 and CDR2: LGHDT, YNNKEL (reference sequence). The CDR3 runs 15 residues. V was clipped by 1 base and J by 8 bases; unmatched bases: 5. CDR3 loop: CASSQVPGLAGELFF. The CDR3 DNA is TGTGCCAGCAGCCAAGTGCCGGGACTAGCAGGGGAGCTGTTTTTT.

This clonotype occurred a few times. The CDR3 region has the DNA TGTGCCAGCAGTTCCAGGGATCAGCCCCAGCATTTT. Protein sequence: CASSSRDQPQHF. This chain links TRBV12-3 or TRBV12-4 with TRBJ1-5; D is possibly TRBD1 (5 bases). The CDR3 is 12 amino acids. With 4 bases removed from V and 5 bases from J, the gap between germline ends came to 6 bases.

Ten or more counts support this clonotype. This sequence joins TRBV19 and TRBJ1-5, with unresolved D. Per the germline V gene, CDR1 is LNHDA and CDR2 is SQIVND (reference sequence). This CDR3 has 15 amino acids. With 5 bases removed from V and 3 bases from J, the gap between germline ends came to 14 bases. The DNA of the CDR3 is TGTGCCAGTAGTCCAAGGTGGCAGACCAATCAGCCCCAGCATTTT. This gives the protein CASSPRWQTNQPQHF.

This clonotype showed up just a few times. V is TRBV4-2 and J is TRBJ2-7; TRBD1 aligns across 8 bases. This CDR3 has 15 amino acids. CDR1 is LGHNA and CDR2 is YNFKEQ in the germline V gene. Trimming removed 1 base from V and 3 bases from J; junction bases left unmatched: 5. DNA for the CDR3: TGTGCCAGCAGCCAAGGGGGGACAGGTGTCTACGAGCAGTACTTC. Amino acid sequence: CASSQGGTGVYEQYF.

This chain connects TRBV24-1 to TRBJ2-1, with D maybe TRBD1 (7 bases). Germline CDR1 KGHDR, CDR2 SFDVKD. CDR3 length: 15 amino acids. The V gene lost 0 bases and the J gene lost 8 bases, with 13 bases spanning the gap. The CDR3 is CATSDLQGGKDEQFF. The CDR3 bases are TGTGCCACCAGTGATTTGCAGGGGGGCAAGGATGAGCAGTTCTTC.

Of note for this clonotype: Because it lacks the conserved phenylalanine or tryptophan at the end, this CDR3 is likely a read error. The limits of the CDR3 on the DNA are not certain, so only TCRdb's listed CDR3 is given. The rearrangement links TRBV27 to TRBJ2-5. The CDR3 has 8 residues if both end residues are counted. Germline V gene lookup returns CDR1 MNHEY and CDR2 SMNVEV (reference sequence). The chain's CDR3 is CASSFVEV.

This clonotype was detected ten times or more. The CDR3 DNA follows: TGTGCCAGCAGCCATTTGGATCTTGAGCAGTTCTTC. It translates to CASSHLDLEQFF. J is TRBJ2-1 and V is TRBV28; no clear D. V dropped 6 bases and J dropped 9 bases, with 12 bases sitting between them. This CDR3 has 12 amino acids. In germline, CDR1 is MDHEN, CDR2 SYDVKM.

This clonotype was detected ten times or more. The V call is TRBV11-3, the J call TRBJ2-7; D is unresolved. The CDR3 covers 13 residues. The germline V gene encodes CDR1 SGHNT and CDR2 YENEEA. Trimming left V 1 base short and J 3 bases short, with 7 bases between. The CDR3 bases are TGTGCCAGCAGCTTAGCGGCCGGCTACGAGCAGTACTTC. Translated, it gives CASSLAAGYEQYF.

In this sample, this clonotype turned up many times. The CDR3 does not end in the conserved phenylalanine or tryptophan, so this is likely a read error. The rearrangement uses TRBV5-1 and TRBJ1-2; D unclear. Germline loops: CDR1 SGHRS, CDR2 YFSETQ. The V gene lost 3 bases and the J gene lost 4 bases, with 10 bases spanning the gap. This CDR3 region has 13 residues. In DNA, the CDR3 is TGCGCCAGCAGCTCAGCCACCCGCTATGGCTACACCTCC. Its translation: CASSSATRYGYTS.

This clonotype was detected only a few times. V is TRBV7-9 and J is TRBJ2-7; TRBD2 agrees at 8 bases. The CDR3 covers 15 residues. The V segment lost 7 bases and the J segment 5 bases; nucleotides outside the gene matches: 13. CDR1 is SEHNR, CDR2 FQNEAQ, per germline (reference sequence). The CDR3 sequence: CASTLSGSEVNEQYF. The CDR3 DNA is TGTGCCAGCACCCTGAGCGGGAGTGAGGTAAACGAGCAGTACTTC.

This clonotype was detected once. The chain recombines TRBV18 with TRBJ2-1; TRBD2 aligns across 10 bases. The germline V gene encodes CDR1 KGHSH and CDR2 LQKENI. The trim removed 3 bases at V and 6 bases at J, leaving 8 bases unmatched. The CDR3 loop spans 16 amino acids. The DNA of the CDR3 is TGTGCCAGCTCACCTCAACTAGCGGGAAAGGGCAATGAGCAGTTCTTC. This codes for CASSPQLAGKGNEQFF.

This clonotype turned up a few times. The rearrangement uses TRBV21-1 and TRBJ2-2; the table's D gene call, TRBD1, was not cross checked with the DNA. TRBV21-1 is a pseudogene. CDR3 length equals 15 residues. CDR3 residues: CASSKGDMNTGELFF. The CDR3 coding sequence is TGTGCCAGCAGCAAGGGGGACATGAACACCGGGGAGCTGTTTTTT.

This clonotype was counted ten times or more. The CDR3 region is CASSIDRVGQPQHF. Written as DNA, the CDR3 is TGTGCCAGCAGCATTGACAGGGTAGGGCAGCCCCAGCATTTT. The chain carries TRBV3-1 and TRBJ1-5, with 7 bases identical to TRBD1. With V trimmed by 5 bases and J by 7 bases, 8 bases remained unmatched. This CDR3 has 14 residues. Germline V gives CDR1 LGHDT, CDR2 YNNKEL (reference sequence).

At least ten counts were recorded for this clonotype. The CDR3 coding sequence is TGTGCCAGCTCGAACGGGGATTCACCCCTCCACTTT. The encoded protein is CASSNGDSPLHF. V usage is TRBV2 and J usage is TRBJ1-6; D is unresolved. Germline CDR1 reads SNHLY; CDR2 reads FYNNEI. The length of the CDR3 is 12 residues. Trimming shortened V by 8 bases and J by 8 bases, and 10 bases separated the two germline ends.

This clonotype was seen at least ten times. V gene TRBV5-4 combines with J gene TRBJ1-3; 12 positions agree with TRBD1. Trimming cost V 4 bases and J 7 bases; bases outside gene matches: 24. CDR3 size: 21 residues. The germline V gene encodes CDR1 SGHNT and CDR2 YYREEE (reference sequence). In DNA form, the CDR3 reads TGTGCCAGCAGCCCATCTCCTGGGGGACAGGGGGCTCTTAGACCGAGGAACACCATATATTTT. Translation: CASSPSPGGQGALRPRNTIYF.

This clonotype was recorded at least ten times. The chain is built from TRBV18 and TRBJ2-1; TRBD2 agrees at 9 bases. The CDR3 length is 15 residues. CDR1 is KGHSH and CDR2 is LQKENI in the germline V gene. Trimming removed 2 bases from V and 8 bases from J; junction bases left unmatched: 7. The CDR3 protein is CASSPDLAGQDEQFF. CDR3 nucleotide sequence: TGTGCCAGCTCACCAGACCTAGCGGGACAAGATGAGCAGTTCTTC.

V is TRBV7-9 and J is TRBJ1-2, with a tentative D call TRBD1 (6 bases). V was pared by 1 base and J by 3 bases, with 18 bases between. The CDR3 is 17 amino acids. From germline, CDR1 is SEHNR and CDR2 FQNEAQ (reference sequence). CDR3 DNA: TGTGCCAGCAGCTTAGGGCCAGGGGACCCTGCGGACTATGGCTACACCTTC. Protein product: CASSLGPGDPADYGYTF.

This clonotype was counted ten times or more. This sequence joins TRBV20-1 and TRBJ2-7, with D possibly TRBD2 on 6 matching bases. Germline values: CDR1 DFQATT, CDR2 SNEGSKA (reference sequence). CDR3 size: 14 residues. The germline V and J ends were trimmed by 6 bases and 0 bases, with 15 bases remaining between them. The DNA for the CDR3 is TGCAGTGCCGCCCGGGGTAGCGGCTCCTACGAGCAGTACTTC. Translation: CSAARGSGSYEQYF.